This TCR beta chain was identified during a study of shared clonotypes between healthy human individuals. As regards this clone: Its antigen is as yet unknown.

Findings of the study overall: Memory subsets had estimated richness that was generally smaller than that of naive subsets. Clonotypes not shared had lower generation probabilities than those common to all four donors.

The length of the CDR3 is 17 residues. Germline V gene lookup returns CDR1 SGHTA and CDR2 FQGNSA. Trimming removed 5 bases from V and 4 bases from J; junction bases left unmatched: 13. Some clones are missing from TCRdb's copy, which holds only in-frame ones; the method was immunoSEQ multiplex PCR. Among about 770,000 clones listed, just under 75% were seen once. The chain employs TRBV7-2 and TRBJ2-3; 9 bases are a match to TRBD2. Sequencing input: memory CD4+ T cells sorted from blood. As to subset: CD45RA-negative fraction. The receptor comes from a woman aged 25-40 years in good health. The CDR3 reads CASSTRRAGGVADTQYF. CDR3 in DNA: TGTGCCAGCAGCACCCGTAGGGCGGGAGGGGTAGCAGATACGCAGTATTTT.